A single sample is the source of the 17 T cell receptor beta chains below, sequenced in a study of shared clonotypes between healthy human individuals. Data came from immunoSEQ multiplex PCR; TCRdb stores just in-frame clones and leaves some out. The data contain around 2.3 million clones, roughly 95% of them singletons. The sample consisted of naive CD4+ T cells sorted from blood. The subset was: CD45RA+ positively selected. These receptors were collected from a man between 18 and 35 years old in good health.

The CDR3 loop reads CASRDSLSSGNTIYF. The CDR3 nucleotides read TGCGCCAGCAGGGACTCCTTGAGCTCTGGAAACACCATATATTTT. The chain couples TRBV5-1 to TRBJ1-3; no firm D call. Trimming pared 5 bases from V and 0 bases from J, leaving 12 bases between. Germline CDR1 is SGHRS and CDR2 is YFSETQ. The CDR3 has 15 amino acids.

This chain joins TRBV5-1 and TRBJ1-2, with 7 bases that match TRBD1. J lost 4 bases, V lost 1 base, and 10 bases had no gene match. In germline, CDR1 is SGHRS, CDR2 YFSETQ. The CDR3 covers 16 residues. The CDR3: CASSLSAGTALYGYTF. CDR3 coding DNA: TGCGCCAGCAGCTTGTCCGCCGGGACAGCTCTCTATGGCTACACCTTC.

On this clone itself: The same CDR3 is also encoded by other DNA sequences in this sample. The CDR3 sequence is CASSLGSPTDTQYF. The CDR3 DNA reads TGCGCCAGCAGCTTGGGCAGCCCGACGGATACGCAGTATTTT. The rearrangement joins TRBV5-1 to TRBJ2-3; D remains unclear. Looked up from germline, CDR1 is SGHRS and CDR2 is YFSETQ. This CDR3 has 14 amino acids. V was trimmed by 0 bases and J by 6 bases, leaving 11 bases between them.

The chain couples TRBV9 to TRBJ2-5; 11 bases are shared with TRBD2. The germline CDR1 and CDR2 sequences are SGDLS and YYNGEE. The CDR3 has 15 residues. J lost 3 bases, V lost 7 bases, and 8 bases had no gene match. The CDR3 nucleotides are TGTGCCAGCGGAGGAATAGCGGGAGGGAAAGAGACCCAGTACTTC. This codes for CASGGIAGGKETQYF.

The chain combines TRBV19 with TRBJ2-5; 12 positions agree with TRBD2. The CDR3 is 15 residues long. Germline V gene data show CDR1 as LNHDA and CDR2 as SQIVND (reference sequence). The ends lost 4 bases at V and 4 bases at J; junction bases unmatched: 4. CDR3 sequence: CASSTTSGGGETQYF. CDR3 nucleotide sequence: TGTGCCAGTAGTACGACTAGCGGGGGAGGAGAGACCCAGTACTTC.

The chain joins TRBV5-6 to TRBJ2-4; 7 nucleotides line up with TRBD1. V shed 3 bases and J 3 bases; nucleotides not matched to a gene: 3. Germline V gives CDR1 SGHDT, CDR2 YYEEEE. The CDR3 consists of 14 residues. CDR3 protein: CASSSGQVKNIQYF. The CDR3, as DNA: TGTGCCAGCAGCTCCGGACAGGTCAAAAACATTCAGTACTTC. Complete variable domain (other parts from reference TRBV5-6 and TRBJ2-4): DAGVTQSPTHLIKTRGQQVTLRCSPKSGHDTVSWYQQALGQGPQFIFQYYEEEERQRGNFPDRFSGHQFPNYSSELNVNALLLGDSALYLCASSSGQVKNIQYFGAGTRLSVL.

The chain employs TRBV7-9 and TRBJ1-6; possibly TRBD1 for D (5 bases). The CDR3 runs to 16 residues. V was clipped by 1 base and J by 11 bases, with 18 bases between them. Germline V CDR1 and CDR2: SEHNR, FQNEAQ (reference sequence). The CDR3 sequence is CASSLVNAGGGAPLHF. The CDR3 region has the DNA TGTGCCAGCAGCTTAGTTAACGCGGGTGGGGGAGCACCCCTCCACTTT.

CDR3 sequence reads: CASSESGDGSHAEAFF. The CDR3 DNA is TGCGCCAGCAGTGAGTCAGGAGACGGAAGTCACGCTGAAGCTTTCTTT. The chain carries TRBV10-1 and TRBJ1-1; D is undetermined. V shed 0 bases and J shed 6 bases, with 17 bases lying between them. Germline CDR1 reads WNHNN; CDR2 reads SYGVQD (reference sequence). The CDR3 covers 16 residues.

This chain's CDR3 is CASSIVATRLNTEAFF. For the CDR3, the DNA is TGTGCCAGTAGTATCGTCGCTACAAGGCTGAACACTGAAGCTTTCTTT. The V call is TRBV19, the J call TRBJ1-1, with D unclear. Germline V gene lookup returns CDR1 LNHDA and CDR2 SQIVND (reference sequence). The CDR3 extends over 16 amino acids. The ends were cut back, 3 bases at V and 0 bases at J, with 14 bases in the middle.

The DNA for the CDR3 is TGTGCCAGCAATACGGGAACTAGCGCCTACGAGCAGTACTTC. It is translated as CASNTGTSAYEQYF. V is TRBV27 and J is TRBJ2-7; 7 bases match TRBD2. Trimming at V came to 7 bases and at J to 2 bases, leaving 8 bases not matched to a gene. CDR1 and CDR2 from the germline V gene are MNHEY and SMNVEV (reference sequence). There are 14 residues in the CDR3.

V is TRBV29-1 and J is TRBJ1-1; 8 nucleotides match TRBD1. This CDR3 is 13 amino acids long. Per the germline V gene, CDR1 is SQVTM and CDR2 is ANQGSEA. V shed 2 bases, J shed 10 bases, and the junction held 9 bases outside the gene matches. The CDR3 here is CSVESDSGTGAFF. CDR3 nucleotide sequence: TGCAGCGTTGAAAGTGATTCTGGGACAGGAGCTTTCTTT.

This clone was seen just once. The CDR3, as DNA: TGCGCCAGCAGCCCTGGACAGGGGTCTATGAACACTGAAGCTTTCTTT. Protein sequence: CASSPGQGSMNTEAFF. The chain links TRBV5-1 to TRBJ1-1, with 9 bases identical to TRBD1. Germline CDR1 and CDR2: SGHRS and YFSETQ. V shed 4 bases, J shed 0 bases, and the junction held 7 bases outside the gene matches. This CDR3 is 16 amino acids long. The whole variable domain, remainder taken from reference TRBV5-1 and TRBJ1-1, is KAGVTQTPRYLIKTRGQQVTLSCSPISGHRSVSWYQQTPGQGLQFLFEYFSETQRNKGNFPGRFSGRQFSNSRSEMNVSTLELGDSALYLCASSPGQGSMNTEAFFGQGTRLTVV.

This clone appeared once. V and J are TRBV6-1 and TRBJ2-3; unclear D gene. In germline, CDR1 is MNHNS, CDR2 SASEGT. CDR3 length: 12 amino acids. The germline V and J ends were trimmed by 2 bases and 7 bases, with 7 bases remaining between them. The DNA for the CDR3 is TGTGCCAGCAGTGAAAATCAAAATACGCAGTATTTT. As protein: CASSENQNTQYF.

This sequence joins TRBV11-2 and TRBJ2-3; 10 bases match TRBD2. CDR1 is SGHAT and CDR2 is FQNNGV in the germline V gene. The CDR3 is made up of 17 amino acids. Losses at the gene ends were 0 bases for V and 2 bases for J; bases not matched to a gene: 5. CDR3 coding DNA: TGTGCCAGCAGCTTAGATCTAGCGGGGGTAAACACAGATACGCAGTATTTT. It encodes CASSLDLAGVNTDTQYF.

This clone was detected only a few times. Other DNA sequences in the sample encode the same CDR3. DNA of the CDR3: TGTGCCAGCAGCCCGAGACAGGGGTGGTCCCAAGAGACCCAGTACTTC. This encodes CASSPRQGWSQETQYF. J is TRBJ2-5 and V is TRBV7-9, with 8 positions matching TRBD1. CDR1 is SEHNR and CDR2 is FQNEAQ in the germline V gene (reference sequence). CDR3 length: 16 amino acids. The junction had 9 bases not matched to a gene; V was cut back by 5 bases and J by 1 base.

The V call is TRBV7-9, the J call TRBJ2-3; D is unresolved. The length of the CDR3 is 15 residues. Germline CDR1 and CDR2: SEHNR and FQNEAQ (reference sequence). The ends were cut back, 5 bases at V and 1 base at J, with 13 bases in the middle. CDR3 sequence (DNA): TGTGCCAGCAGCGCCGTAGTTGGAGGCACAGATACGCAGTATTTT. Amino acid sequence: CASSAVVGGTDTQYF. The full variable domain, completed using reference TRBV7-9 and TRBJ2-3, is DTGVSQNPRHKITKRGQNVTFRCDPISEHNRLYWYRQTLGQGPEFLTYFQNEAQLEKSRLLSDRFSAERPKGSFSTLEIQRTEQGDSAMYLCASSAVVGGTDTQYFGPGTRLTVL.

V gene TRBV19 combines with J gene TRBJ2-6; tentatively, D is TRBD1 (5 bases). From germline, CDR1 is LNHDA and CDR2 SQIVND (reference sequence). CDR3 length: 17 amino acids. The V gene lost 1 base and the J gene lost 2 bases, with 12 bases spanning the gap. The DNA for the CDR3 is TGTGCCAGTAGTATAGCGACAGTAATTCCTGGGGCCAACGTCCTGACTTTC. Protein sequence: CASSIATVIPGANVLTF.